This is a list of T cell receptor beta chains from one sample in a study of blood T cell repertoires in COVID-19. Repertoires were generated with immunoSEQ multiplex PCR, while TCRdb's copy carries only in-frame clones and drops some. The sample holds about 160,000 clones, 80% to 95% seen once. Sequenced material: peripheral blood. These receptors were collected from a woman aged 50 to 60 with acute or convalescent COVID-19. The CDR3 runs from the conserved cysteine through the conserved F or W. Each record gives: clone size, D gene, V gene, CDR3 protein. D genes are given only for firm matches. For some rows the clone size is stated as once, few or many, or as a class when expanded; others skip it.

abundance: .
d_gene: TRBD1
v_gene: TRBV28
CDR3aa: CASSLPGTGSEKLFF

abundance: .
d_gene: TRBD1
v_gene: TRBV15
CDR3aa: CATSTGQGMLNSPLHF

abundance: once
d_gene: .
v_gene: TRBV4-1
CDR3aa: CASSQDPGVNTEAFF

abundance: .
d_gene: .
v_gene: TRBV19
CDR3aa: CASSIGRQGGDTQYF

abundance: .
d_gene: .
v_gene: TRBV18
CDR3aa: CASSRLMIGGADTGELFF

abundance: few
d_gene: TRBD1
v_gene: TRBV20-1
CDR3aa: CSAGTVAGYTF

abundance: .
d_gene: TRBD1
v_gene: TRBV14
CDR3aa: CASSAGQGRSGANVLTF

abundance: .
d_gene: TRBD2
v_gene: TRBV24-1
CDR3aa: CATSDVGGVKDTQYF

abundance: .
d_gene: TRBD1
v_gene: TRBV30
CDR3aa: CAWGTGGFNQPQHF

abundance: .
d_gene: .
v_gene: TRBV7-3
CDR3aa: CASSLTSGTDTQYF

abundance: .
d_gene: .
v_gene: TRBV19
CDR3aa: CASSKSGEWHRGYTF

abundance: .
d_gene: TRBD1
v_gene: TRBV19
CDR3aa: CASRQGQGGAQYF

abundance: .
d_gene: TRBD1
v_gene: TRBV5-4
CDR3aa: CASSRGQGNEKLFF

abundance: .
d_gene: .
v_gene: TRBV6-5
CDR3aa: CASSYSGRETDTQYF

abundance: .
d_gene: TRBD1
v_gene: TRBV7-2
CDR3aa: CASSLGQGNQPQHF

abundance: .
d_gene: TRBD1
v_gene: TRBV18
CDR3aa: CASSQVDRDRKFF

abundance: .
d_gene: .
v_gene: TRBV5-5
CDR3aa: CASSATGRNSPLHF

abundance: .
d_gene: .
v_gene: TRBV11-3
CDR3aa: CASSLSVNTEAFF

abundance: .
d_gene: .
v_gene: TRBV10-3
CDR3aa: CAISDQQAGNTIYF

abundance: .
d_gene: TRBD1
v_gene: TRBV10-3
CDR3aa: CAISDGTGVSYEQYF

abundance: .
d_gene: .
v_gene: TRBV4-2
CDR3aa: CASSQDSTAPRRYTF

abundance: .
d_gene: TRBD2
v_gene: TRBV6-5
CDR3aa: CASSSTSGGANEQFF

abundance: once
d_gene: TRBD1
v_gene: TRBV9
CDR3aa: CASSPRYVTGDYTGELFF

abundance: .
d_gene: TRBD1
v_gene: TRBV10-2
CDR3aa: CASSDRGLVQPQHF

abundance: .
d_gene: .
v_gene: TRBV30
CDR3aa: CAWSVAAVNQPQHF

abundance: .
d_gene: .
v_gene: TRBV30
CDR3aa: CAWSGPREGGYGYTF

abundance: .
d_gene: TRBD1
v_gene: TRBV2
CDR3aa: CASEDKGDRGNEQFF

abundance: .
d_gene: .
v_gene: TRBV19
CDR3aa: CASSIGNRNYGYTF

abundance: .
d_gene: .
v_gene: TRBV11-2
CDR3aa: CASSPRSGQETQYF

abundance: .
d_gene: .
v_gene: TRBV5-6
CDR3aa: CASSLASYEAFF

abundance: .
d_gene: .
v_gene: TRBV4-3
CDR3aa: CASSQTLRDNGELFF

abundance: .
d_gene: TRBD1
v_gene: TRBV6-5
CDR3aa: CASSFQQGGGNTIYF

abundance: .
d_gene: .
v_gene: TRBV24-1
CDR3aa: CATSVGEAGAQETQYF

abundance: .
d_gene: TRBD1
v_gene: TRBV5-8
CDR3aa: CASSSKTGGTNYGYTF

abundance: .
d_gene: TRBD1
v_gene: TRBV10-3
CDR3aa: CATWSPGGDGYTF

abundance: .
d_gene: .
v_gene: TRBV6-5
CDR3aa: CASSRRGRGTGELFF

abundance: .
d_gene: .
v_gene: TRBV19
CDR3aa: CASSQGQLGGQPQHF

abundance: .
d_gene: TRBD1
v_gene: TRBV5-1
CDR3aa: CASSWRTGPNPEAFF

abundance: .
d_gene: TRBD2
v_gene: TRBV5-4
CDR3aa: CASSPTGGQNTGELFF

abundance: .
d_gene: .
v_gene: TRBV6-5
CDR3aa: CASSQGNSPLHF

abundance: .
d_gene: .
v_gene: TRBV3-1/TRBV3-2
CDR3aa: CASSQVTASEQFF

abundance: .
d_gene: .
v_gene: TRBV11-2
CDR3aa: CASSLRSEAFF

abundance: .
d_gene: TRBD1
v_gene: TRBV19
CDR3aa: CASSITPGTGGYEQYF

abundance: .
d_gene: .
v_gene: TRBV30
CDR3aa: CAWKADFSPEDEQYF

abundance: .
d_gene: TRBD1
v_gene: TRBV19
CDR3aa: CASMRTRGQQPQHF

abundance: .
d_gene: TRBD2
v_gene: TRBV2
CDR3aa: CAGGMLAGITYEQYF

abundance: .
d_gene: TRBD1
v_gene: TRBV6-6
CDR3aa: CASSSGQGYSNQPQHF

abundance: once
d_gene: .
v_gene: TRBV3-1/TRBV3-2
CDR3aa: CASSQQGYGNTIYF

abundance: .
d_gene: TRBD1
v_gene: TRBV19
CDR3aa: CASSTPQGARQPQHF

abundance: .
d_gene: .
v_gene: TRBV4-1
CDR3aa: CASSPVSYNSPLHF

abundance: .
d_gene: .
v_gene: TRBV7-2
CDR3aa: CASSQDRQALTYGYTF